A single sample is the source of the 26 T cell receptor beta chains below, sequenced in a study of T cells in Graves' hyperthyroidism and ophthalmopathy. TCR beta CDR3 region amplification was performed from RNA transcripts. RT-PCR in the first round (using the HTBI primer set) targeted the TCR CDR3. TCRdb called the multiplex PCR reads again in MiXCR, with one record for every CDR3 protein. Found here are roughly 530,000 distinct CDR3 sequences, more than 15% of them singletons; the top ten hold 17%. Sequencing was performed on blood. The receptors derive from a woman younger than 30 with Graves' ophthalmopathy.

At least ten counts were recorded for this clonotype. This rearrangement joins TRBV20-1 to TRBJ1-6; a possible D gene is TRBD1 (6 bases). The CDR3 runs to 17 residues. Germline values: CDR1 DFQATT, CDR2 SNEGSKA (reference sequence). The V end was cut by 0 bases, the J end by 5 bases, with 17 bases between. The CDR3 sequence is CSARDGDTSFNNSPLHF. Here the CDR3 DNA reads TGCAGTGCTAGAGATGGGGACACGAGTTTCAATAATTCACCCCTCCACTTT.

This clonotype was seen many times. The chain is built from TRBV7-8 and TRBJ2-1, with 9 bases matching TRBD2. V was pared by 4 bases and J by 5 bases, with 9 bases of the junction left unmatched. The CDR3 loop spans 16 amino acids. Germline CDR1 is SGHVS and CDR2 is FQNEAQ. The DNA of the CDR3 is TGTGCCAGCAGCTCCTTGCGGGGGGGCCAGGACAATGAGCAGTTCTTC. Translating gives CASSSLRGGQDNEQFF. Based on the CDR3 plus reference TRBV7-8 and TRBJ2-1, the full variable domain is GAGVSQSPRYKVAKRGQDVALRCDPISGHVSLFWYQQALGQGPEFLTYFQNEAQLDKSGLPSDRFFAERPEGSVSTLKIQRTQQEDSAVYLCASSSLRGGQDNEQFFGPGTRLTVL.

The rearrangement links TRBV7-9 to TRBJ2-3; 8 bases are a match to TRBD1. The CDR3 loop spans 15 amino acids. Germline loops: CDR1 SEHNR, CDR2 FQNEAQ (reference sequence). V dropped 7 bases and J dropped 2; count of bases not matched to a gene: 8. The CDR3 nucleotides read TGTGCCAGCATCCCGACGACAGGGGTCACAGATACGCAGTATTTT. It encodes CASIPTTGVTDTQYF.

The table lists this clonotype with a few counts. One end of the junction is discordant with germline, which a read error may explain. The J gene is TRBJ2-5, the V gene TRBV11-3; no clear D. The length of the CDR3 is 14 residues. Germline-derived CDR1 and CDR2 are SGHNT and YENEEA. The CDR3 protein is CASSLESEWETQYF. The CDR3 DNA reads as TGTGCCAGCAGTTTAGAGTCTGAGTGGGAGACCCAGTACTTC.

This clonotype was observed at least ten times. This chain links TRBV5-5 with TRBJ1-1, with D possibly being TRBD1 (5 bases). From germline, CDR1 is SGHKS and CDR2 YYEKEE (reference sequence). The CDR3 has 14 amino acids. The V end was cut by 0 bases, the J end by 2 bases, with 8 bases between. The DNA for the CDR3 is TGTGCCAGCAGCTTGGCACAGGATAACACTGAAGCTTTCTTT. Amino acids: CASSLAQDNTEAFF.

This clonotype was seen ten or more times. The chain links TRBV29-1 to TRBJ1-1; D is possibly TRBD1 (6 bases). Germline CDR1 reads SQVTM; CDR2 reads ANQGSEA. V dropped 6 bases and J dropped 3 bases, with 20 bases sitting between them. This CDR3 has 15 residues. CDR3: CSVAGGGAGDTEAFF. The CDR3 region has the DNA TGCAGCGTGGCCGGAGGGGGGGCTGGGGACACTGAAGCTTTCTTT. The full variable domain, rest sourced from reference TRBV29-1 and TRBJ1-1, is SAVISQKPSRDICQRGTSLTIQCQVDSQVTMMFWYRQQPGQSLTLIATANQGSEATYESGFVIDKFPISRPNLTFSTLTVSNMSPEDSSIYLCSVAGGGAGDTEAFFGQGTRLTVV.

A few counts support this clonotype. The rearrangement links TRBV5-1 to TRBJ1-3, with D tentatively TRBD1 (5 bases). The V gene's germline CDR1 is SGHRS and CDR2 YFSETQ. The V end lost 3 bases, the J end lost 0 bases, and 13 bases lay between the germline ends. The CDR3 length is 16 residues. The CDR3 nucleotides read TGCGCCAGCAGCTCGGGGCCGAGGAACTCTGGAAACACCATATATTTT. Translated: CASSSGPRNSGNTIYF.

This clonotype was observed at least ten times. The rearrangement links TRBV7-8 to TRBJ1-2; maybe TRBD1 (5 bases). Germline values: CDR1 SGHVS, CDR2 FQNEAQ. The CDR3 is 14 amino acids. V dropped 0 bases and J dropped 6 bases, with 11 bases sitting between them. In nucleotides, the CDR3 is TGTGCCAGCAGCTTAGCGGGGCTAGGGCATGGCTACACCTTC. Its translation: CASSLAGLGHGYTF.

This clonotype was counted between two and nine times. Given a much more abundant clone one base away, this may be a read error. The CDR3 sequence is CASSEERTPYGYTF. The CDR3 region has the DNA TGTGCCAGCAGTGAAGAGAGAACGCCCTATGGCTACACCTTC. The chain combines TRBV6-1 with TRBJ1-2, with D unresolved. CDR1 and CDR2 from the germline V gene are MNHNS and SASEGT. Trimming left V 1 base short and J 4 bases short, with 10 bases between. This CDR3 is 14 amino acids long.

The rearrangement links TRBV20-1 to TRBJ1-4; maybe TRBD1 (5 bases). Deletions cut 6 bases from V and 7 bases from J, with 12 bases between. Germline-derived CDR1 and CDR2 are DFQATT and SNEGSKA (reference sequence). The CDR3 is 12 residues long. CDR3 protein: CSARDGREKLFF. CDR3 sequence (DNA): TGCAGTGCCCGGGACGGTCGTGAAAAACTGTTTTTT.

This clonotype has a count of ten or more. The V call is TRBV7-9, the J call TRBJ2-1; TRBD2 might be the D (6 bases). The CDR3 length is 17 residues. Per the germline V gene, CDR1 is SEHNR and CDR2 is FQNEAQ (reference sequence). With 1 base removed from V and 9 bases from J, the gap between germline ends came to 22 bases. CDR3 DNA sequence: TGTGCCAGCAGCTTAGATTTAGGGGCTAGCGATGCATTTGAGCAGTTCTTC. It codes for CASSLDLGASDAFEQFF. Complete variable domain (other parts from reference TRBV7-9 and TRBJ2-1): DTGVSQNPRHKITKRGQNVTFRCDPISEHNRLYWYRQTLGQGPEFLTYFQNEAQLEKSRLLSDRFSAERPKGSFSTLEIQRTEQGDSAMYLCASSLDLGASDAFEQFFGPGTRLTVL.

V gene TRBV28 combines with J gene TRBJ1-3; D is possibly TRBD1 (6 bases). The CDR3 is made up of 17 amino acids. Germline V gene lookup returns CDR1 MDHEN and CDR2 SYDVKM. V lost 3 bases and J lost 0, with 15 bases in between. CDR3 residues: CASSFEQGTASGNTIYF. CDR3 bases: TGTGCCAGCAGTTTTGAACAGGGAACCGCCTCTGGAAACACCATATATTTT.

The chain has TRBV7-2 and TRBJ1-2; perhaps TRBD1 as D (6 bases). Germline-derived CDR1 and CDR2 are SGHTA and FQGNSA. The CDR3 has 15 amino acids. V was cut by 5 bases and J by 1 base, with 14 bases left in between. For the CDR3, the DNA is TGTGCCAGCAGCCCTAGAACAGGGTTTAACTATGGCTACACCTTC. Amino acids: CASSPRTGFNYGYTF.

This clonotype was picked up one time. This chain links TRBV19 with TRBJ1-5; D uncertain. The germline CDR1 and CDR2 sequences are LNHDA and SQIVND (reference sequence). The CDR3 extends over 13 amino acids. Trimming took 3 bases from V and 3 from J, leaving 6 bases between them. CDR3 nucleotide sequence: TGTGCCAGTAGTATTGGTCCCAATCAGCCCCAGCATTTT. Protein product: CASSIGPNQPQHF.

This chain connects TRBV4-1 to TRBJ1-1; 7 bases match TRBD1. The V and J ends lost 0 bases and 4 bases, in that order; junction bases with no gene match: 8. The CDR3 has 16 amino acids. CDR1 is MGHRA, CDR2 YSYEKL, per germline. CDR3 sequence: CASSQEPVRGTTEAFF. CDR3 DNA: TGCGCCAGCAGCCAAGAGCCAGTCAGGGGGACCACTGAAGCTTTCTTT.

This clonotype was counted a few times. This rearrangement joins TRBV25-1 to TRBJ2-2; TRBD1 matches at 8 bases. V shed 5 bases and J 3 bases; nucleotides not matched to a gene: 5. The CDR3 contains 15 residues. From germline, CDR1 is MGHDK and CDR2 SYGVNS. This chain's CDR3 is CASSTNRGDTGELFF. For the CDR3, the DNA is TGTGCCAGCAGTACAAACAGGGGGGACACCGGGGAGCTGTTTTTT.

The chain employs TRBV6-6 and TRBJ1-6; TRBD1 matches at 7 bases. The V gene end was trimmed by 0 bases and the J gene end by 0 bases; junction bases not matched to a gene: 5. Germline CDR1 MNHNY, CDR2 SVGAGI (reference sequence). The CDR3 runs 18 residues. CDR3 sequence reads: CASSYSSGQISYNSPLHF. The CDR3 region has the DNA TGTGCCAGCAGTTACTCTTCGGGACAGATCTCCTATAATTCACCCCTCCACTTT.

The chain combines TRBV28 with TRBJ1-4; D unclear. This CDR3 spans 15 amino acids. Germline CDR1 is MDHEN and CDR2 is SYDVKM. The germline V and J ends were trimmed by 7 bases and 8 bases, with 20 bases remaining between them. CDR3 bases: TGTGCCAGCACCCTGGACTGGGCCAGAAGGGAAAAACTGTTTTTT. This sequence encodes CASTLDWARREKLFF.

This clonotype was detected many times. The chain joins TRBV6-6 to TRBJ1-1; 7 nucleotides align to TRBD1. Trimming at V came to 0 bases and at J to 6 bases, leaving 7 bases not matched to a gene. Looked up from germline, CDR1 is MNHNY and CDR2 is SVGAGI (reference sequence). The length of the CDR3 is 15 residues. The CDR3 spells CASSYSIRGSAEAFF. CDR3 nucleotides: TGTGCCAGCAGTTACTCTATCAGGGGGTCCGCTGAAGCTTTCTTT.

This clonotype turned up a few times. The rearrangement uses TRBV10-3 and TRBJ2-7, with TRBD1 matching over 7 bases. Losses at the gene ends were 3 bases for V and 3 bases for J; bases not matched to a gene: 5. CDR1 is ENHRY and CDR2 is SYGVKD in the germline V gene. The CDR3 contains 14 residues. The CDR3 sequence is CAISEGGRLYEQYF. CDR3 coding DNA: TGTGCCATCAGTGAAGGGGGCCGGCTCTACGAGCAGTACTTC.

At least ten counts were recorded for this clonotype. The CDR3 sequence: CASSMLAGEETQYF. CDR3 in DNA: TGTGCCAGCAGCATGTTAGCGGGGGAGGAGACCCAGTACTTC. This chain links TRBV7-8 with TRBJ2-5, with 9 bases aligning to TRBD2. This CDR3 region has 14 residues. After removal of 5 bases from V and 5 bases from J, the junction contained 6 bases not matched to a gene. Germline values: CDR1 SGHVS, CDR2 FQNEAQ. Combining the CDR3 with reference TRBV7-8 and TRBJ2-5 gives the whole variable domain GAGVSQSPRYKVAKRGQDVALRCDPISGHVSLFWYQQALGQGPEFLTYFQNEAQLDKSGLPSDRFFAERPEGSVSTLKIQRTQQEDSAVYLCASSMLAGEETQYFGPGTRLLVL.

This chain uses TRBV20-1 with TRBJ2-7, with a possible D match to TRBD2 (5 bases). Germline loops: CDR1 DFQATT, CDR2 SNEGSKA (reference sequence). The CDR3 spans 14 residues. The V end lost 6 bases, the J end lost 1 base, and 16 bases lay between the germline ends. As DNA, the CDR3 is TGCAGTGCGTTGTTGGGAGTTATTTCCTACGAGCAGTACTTC. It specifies CSALLGVISYEQYF.

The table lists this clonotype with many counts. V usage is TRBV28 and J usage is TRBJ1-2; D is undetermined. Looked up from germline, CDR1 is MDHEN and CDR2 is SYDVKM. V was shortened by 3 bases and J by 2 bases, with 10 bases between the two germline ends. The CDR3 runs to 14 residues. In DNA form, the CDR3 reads TGTGCCAGCAGTTTTTTGGGGTCGAACTATGGCTACACCTTC. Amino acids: CASSFLGSNYGYTF.

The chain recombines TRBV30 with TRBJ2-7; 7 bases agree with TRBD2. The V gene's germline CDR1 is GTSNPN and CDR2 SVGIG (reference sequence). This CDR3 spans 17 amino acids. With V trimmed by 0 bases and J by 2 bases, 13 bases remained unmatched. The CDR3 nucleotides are TGTGCCTGGAGTGTACGTTTGGGTAGCGGGCTTGCCTACGAGCAGTACTTC. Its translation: CAWSVRLGSGLAYEQYF.

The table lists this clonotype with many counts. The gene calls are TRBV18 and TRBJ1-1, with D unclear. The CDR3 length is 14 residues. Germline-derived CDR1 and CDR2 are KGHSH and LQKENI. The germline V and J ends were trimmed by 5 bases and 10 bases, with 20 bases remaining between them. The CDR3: CASSTYLQTEGAFF. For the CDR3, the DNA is TGTGCCAGCTCAACGTATCTCCAAACCGAGGGAGCTTTCTTT.

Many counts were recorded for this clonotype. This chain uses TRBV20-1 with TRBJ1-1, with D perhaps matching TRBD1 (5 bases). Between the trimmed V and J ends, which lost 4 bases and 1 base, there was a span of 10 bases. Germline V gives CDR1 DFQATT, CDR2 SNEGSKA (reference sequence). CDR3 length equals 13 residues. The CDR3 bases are TGCAGTGCTACGTACAGGAGGAACACTGAAGCTTTCTTT. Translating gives CSATYRRNTEAFF.